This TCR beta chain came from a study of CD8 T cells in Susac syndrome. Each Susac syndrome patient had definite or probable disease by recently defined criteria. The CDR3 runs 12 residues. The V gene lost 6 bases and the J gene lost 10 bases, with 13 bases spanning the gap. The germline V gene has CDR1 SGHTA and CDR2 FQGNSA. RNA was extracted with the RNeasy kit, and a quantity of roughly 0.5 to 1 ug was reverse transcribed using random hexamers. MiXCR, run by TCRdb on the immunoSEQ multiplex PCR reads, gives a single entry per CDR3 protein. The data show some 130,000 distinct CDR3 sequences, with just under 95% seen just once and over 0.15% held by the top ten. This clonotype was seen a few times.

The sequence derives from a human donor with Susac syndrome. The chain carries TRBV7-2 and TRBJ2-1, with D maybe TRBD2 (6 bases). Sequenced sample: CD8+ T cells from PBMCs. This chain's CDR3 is CASRLLAPEQFF. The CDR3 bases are TGTGCCAGCAGGCTACTAGCTCCGGAGCAGTTCTTC.